The 20 T cell receptor beta chains listed next were all sequenced from one sample in a study of glioma-infiltrating T cells. TCR alpha and beta CDR3 regions were amplified from RNA using iRepertoire nested multiplex PCR. In TCRdb, the multiplex PCR reads were re-called with MiXCR into one record per CDR3 protein. The table records 150,000 or so distinct CDR3 sequences, approximately 39% of them present only once. Sequenced: glioma tissue, nonneoplastic brain tissue, or PBMCs (not recorded which). The origin of the receptors is a human donor with low-grade glioma or glioblastoma, undergoing nonglioma brain surgery, or in good health (not recorded which).

The rearrangement links TRBV12-3 or TRBV12-4 to TRBJ1-1; D gene uncertain. The CDR3 consists of 15 residues. V was clipped by 0 bases and J by 0 bases, with 8 bases between them. CDR3 amino acids: CASSLALAMNTEAFF. The CDR3 DNA sequence: TGTGCCAGCAGTTTAGCGCTGGCAATGAACACTGAAGCTTTCTTT.

About this clonotype: Likely a read error: the CDR3 ends without its conserved phenylalanine or tryptophan. The chain employs TRBV20-1 and TRBJ2-7; 10 bases are shared with TRBD1. CDR3 length: 13 residues. Per the germline V gene, CDR1 is DFQATT and CDR2 is SNEGSKA (reference sequence). The CDR3 loop is CSAIPGQGREQYL. CDR3 in DNA: TGCAGCGCTATTCCGGGACAGGGGCGGGAGCAGTACTTA.

This clonotype showed up just a few times. The chain carries TRBV6-1 and TRBJ2-7, with 11 bases identical to TRBD2. V lost 8 bases, J lost 0 bases, and 6 bases stayed unmatched. This CDR3 has 15 residues. Germline V gene data show CDR1 as MNHNS and CDR2 as SASEGT. The DNA for the CDR3 is TGTGCCAGCTTAATAGCGGGAGGGAACTCCTACGAGCAGTACTTC. It codes for CASLIAGGNSYEQYF.

This clonotype has a count of ten or more. The chain joins TRBV20-1 to TRBJ2-5; tentative D call: TRBD1 (5 bases). CDR3 length: 12 amino acids. V dropped 6 bases and J dropped 5 bases, with 13 bases sitting between them. Germline assignment: CDR1 DFQATT and CDR2 SNEGSKA (reference sequence). CDR3 DNA sequence: TGCAGTGCCAATCCAAGGGGTGAGACCCAGTACTTC. This translates into CSANPRGETQYF.

This rearrangement joins TRBV15 to TRBJ2-7, with D possibly matching TRBD1 (5 bases). The germline CDR1 and CDR2 sequences are LNHNV and YYDKDF (reference sequence). The length of the CDR3 is 16 residues. Trimming took off 0 bases at V and 1 base at J, with 13 bases between the two ends. The DNA for the CDR3 is TGTGCCACCAGCAGAGATCGCCCAGGGATTTCCTACGAGCAGTACTTC. As protein: CATSRDRPGISYEQYF.

This clonotype was counted between two and nine times. The chain employs TRBV20-1 and TRBJ1-1; D is undetermined. Germline-derived CDR1 and CDR2 are DFQATT and SNEGSKA (reference sequence). Trimming took 0 bases from V and 3 from J, leaving 11 bases between them. The CDR3 runs to 14 residues. This CDR3 reads CSARDLYSYTEAFF. CDR3 bases: TGCAGTGCTAGAGATTTGTATAGTTACACTGAAGCTTTCTTT.

This rearrangement joins TRBV11-3 to TRBJ2-5; D perhaps matches TRBD1 (6 bases). V lost 5 bases and J lost 5, with 12 bases in between. CDR3 size: 13 residues. Germline CDR1 reads SGHNT; CDR2 reads YENEEA. The CDR3 coding sequence is TGTGCCAGCAGCCGGACAGAAAGGGAGACCCAGTACTTC. This translates into CASSRTERETQYF.

This clonotype was observed a few times. The rearrangement uses TRBV6-2 or TRBV6-3 and TRBJ2-3; unclear D gene. Germline lookup yields CDR1 MNHEY and CDR2 SVGEGT. The germline V and J ends were trimmed by 5 bases and 3 bases, with 12 bases remaining between them. The CDR3 sequence is 14 residues long. Written as DNA, the CDR3 is TGTGCCAGCAGTGAATGGGCTCGAACAGATACGCAGTATTTT. It is translated as CASSEWARTDTQYF.

The chain is built from TRBV18 and TRBJ1-1, with a tentative D call TRBD1 (6 bases). V was cut by 2 bases and J by 7 bases, with 11 bases left in between. Germline values: CDR1 KGHSH, CDR2 LQKENI. The CDR3 runs to 13 residues. CDR3 region: CASSPNEGGEAFF. DNA of the CDR3: TGTGCCAGCTCACCAAACGAGGGGGGTGAAGCTTTCTTT.

The chain is built from TRBV7-2 and TRBJ1-1; D not certain. The germline V and J ends were trimmed by 6 bases and 0 bases, with 14 bases remaining between them. Germline CDR1 is SGHTA and CDR2 is FQGNSA. The CDR3 extends over 15 amino acids. The CDR3 spells CASRATGEMNTEAFF. The CDR3 nucleotides are TGTGCCAGCAGGGCCACGGGCGAGATGAACACTGAAGCTTTCTTT.

This clonotype came up a few times. The V gene is TRBV28, the J gene TRBJ2-5; no firm D call. CDR1 is MDHEN and CDR2 is SYDVKM in the germline V gene. V was clipped by 6 bases and J by 0 bases, with 8 bases between them. CDR3 size: 13 residues. CDR3 region: CASSLGHQETQYF. In DNA, the CDR3 is TGTGCCAGCAGCCTAGGACACCAAGAGACCCAGTACTTC.

V usage is TRBV7-2 and J usage is TRBJ2-6; tentative D call: TRBD2 (5 bases). This CDR3 is built from 16 residues. CDR1 is SGHTA, CDR2 FQGNSA, per germline. V lost 2 bases and J 3 bases, leaving 11 bases between the germline ends. CDR3 loop: CASSLQFGLGANVLTF. DNA for the CDR3: TGTGCCAGCAGCTTACAATTCGGACTTGGGGCCAACGTCCTGACTTTC.

The V gene is TRBV20-1, the J gene TRBJ2-7, with 11 nucleotides matching TRBD2. Germline assignment: CDR1 DFQATT and CDR2 SNEGSKA (reference sequence). The V and J ends lost 5 bases and 3 bases, in that order; junction bases with no gene match: 9. The CDR3 has 15 amino acids. CDR3 DNA: TGCAGTGCTGAGAAGTTAGCGGGAGGGGTCTACGAGCAGTACTTC. Amino acids: CSAEKLAGGVYEQYF.

This clonotype was detected ten times or more. The CDR3 loop is CASSDRFF. Written as DNA, the CDR3 is TGTGCCAGCAGTGATCGGTTCTTC. The chain is built from TRBV6-1 and TRBJ2-1; D is ambiguous. This CDR3 comprises 8 residues. The V end lost 3 bases, the J end lost 15 bases, and 3 bases lay between the germline ends. The germline V gene encodes CDR1 MNHNS and CDR2 SASEGT.

The chain has TRBV6-1 and TRBJ2-3; D call uncertain. Trimming cost V 5 bases and J 4 bases, with 13 bases left between them. This CDR3 has 14 amino acids. Per germline, CDR1 MNHNS and CDR2 SASEGT. The CDR3 bases are TGTGCCAGCAGTCGTCTTTCAAGAGCAGATACGCAGTATTTT. It specifies CASSRLSRADTQYF.

The chain employs TRBV27 and TRBJ1-1, with D unresolved. The CDR3 covers 13 residues. Germline V gene sequence: CDR1 MNHEY, CDR2 SMNVEV (reference sequence). Between the trimmed V and J ends, which lost 2 bases and 7 bases, there was a span of 11 bases. The CDR3 DNA reads TGTGCCAGCAGTTTAGGAGAGAGCAATGAAGCTTTCTTT. Translating gives CASSLGESNEAFF.

The rearrangement uses TRBV4-1 and TRBJ2-1; possibly TRBD2 for D (5 bases). Per germline, CDR1 MGHRA and CDR2 YSYEKL. CDR3 size: 14 residues. V shed 0 bases and J shed 6 bases, with 9 bases lying between them. This chain's CDR3 is CASSQELGGNEQFF. The DNA of the CDR3 is TGCGCCAGCAGCCAAGAACTAGGAGGCAATGAGCAGTTCTTC.

V gene TRBV7-2 combines with J gene TRBJ2-3, with 8 bases aligning to TRBD2. Germline lookup yields CDR1 SGHTA and CDR2 FQGNSA. V lost 5 bases to trimming and J lost 4 bases; unmatched junction nucleotides: 11. CDR3 length equals 16 residues. The CDR3, as DNA: TGTGCCAGCAGCCGCGAGCGGGGGAGGGATGCAGATACGCAGTATTTT. Its translation: CASSRERGRDADTQYF.

The chain links TRBV3-1 to TRBJ2-7; 7 nucleotides match TRBD2. With V trimmed by 4 bases and J by 2 bases, 5 bases remained unmatched. This CDR3 contains 14 residues. Looked up from germline, CDR1 is LGHDT and CDR2 is YNNKEL (reference sequence). Here the CDR3 reads CASSRSGKTYEQYF. CDR3 nucleotides: TGTGCCAGCAGCCGAAGCGGGAAAACCTACGAGCAGTACTTC.

The chain combines TRBV20-1 with TRBJ2-5, with 8 positions matching TRBD1. The junction had 13 bases not matched to a gene; V was cut back by 7 bases and J by 3 bases. The CDR3 has 15 residues. From germline, CDR1 is DFQATT and CDR2 SNEGSKA (reference sequence). The CDR3 nucleotides are TGCAGTGTTAGGTTGAAAGGGACAGGAAAAGAGACCCAGTACTTC. This sequence encodes CSVRLKGTGKETQYF.